The 26 T cell receptor beta chains below all came from one sample that was sequenced in a study of post-analysis software for immune sequencing data (dated by TCRdb to the mid-2010s). The library was generated by PCR. For sequencing, an Illumina HiSeq 2500 was employed. Unique molecular identifiers were incorporated into TCR beta cDNA libraries to reduce PCR and sequencing biases. Clones were called with MiXCR by TCRdb after fastp trimmed the public reads at Q25, and only in-frame beta chains were retained. Here each entry gathers all rows of one CDR3 protein and keeps the most common genes and DNA. Within this sample are hundreds of thousands of distinct CDR3 sequences, with about 50% of them counted one time only. In total, the top ten clones hold about 4.5% of the sample. Points the paper makes about the study in general: Significantly higher frequencies in patients than in controls were found for roughly 5 TRBV segments, including TRBV5-6, TRBV5-1 and TRBV20-1.

These receptors have no identified antigens. Source material: blood. The source is a girl aged 5 to 17 with multiple sclerosis.

V gene TRBV20-1 combines with J gene TRBJ1-4; D may be TRBD1 (5 bases). V was clipped by 6 bases and J by 7 bases, with 15 bases between them. In germline, CDR1 is DFQATT, CDR2 SNEGSKA (reference sequence). CDR3 length: 13 residues. CDR3 bases: TGCAGTGCCCCCGTGGGGGGAGGTGAAAAACTGTTTTTT. Amino acid sequence: CSAPVGGGEKLFF.

The rearrangement links TRBV4-1 to TRBJ2-7, with unresolved D. Trimming pared 0 bases from V and 4 bases from J, leaving 19 bases between. There are 17 residues in the CDR3. The germline V gene has CDR1 MGHRA and CDR2 YSYEKL. DNA of the CDR3: TGCGCCAGCAGCCAAGACCGTTCGACGGGCCAGAGTTACGAGCAGTACTTC. Protein: CASSQDRSTGQSYEQYF.

The table lists this clonotype with a few counts. V and J are TRBV7-6 and TRBJ2-1; possibly TRBD2 for D (5 bases). In germline, CDR1 is SGHVS, CDR2 FNYEAQ. V lost 1 base and J 3 bases, leaving 7 bases between the germline ends. The CDR3 totals 14 residues. The CDR3 DNA follows: TGTGCCAGCAGCTTAGTCGGGGTCTACAATGAGCAGTTCTTC. It encodes CASSLVGVYNEQFF.

The V and J genes are TRBV10-3 and TRBJ1-4; D ambiguous. Germline-derived CDR1 and CDR2 are ENHRY and SYGVKD. Trimming removed 0 bases at V and 0 bases at J, with 5 bases between. This CDR3 region has 15 residues. As DNA, the CDR3 is TGTGCCATCAGTGAGTCGGGAGCAACTAATGAAAAACTGTTTTTT. As protein: CAISESGATNEKLFF.

V usage is TRBV20-1 and J usage is TRBJ2-2; 11 nucleotides match TRBD2. CDR1 and CDR2 from the germline V gene are DFQATT and SNEGSKA (reference sequence). The V and J ends lost 0 bases and 7 bases, in that order; junction bases with no gene match: 7. The CDR3 is made up of 16 amino acids. The CDR3 bases are TGCAGTGCTAGAGAGAATAGCGGGAGGGCCGTCGGGGAGCTGTTTTTT. It translates to CSARENSGRAVGELFF.

The chain combines TRBV27 with TRBJ2-7; 8 nucleotides match TRBD1. V gave up 5 bases and J gave up 5 bases; unmatched junction bases: 14. The germline CDR1 and CDR2 sequences are MNHEY and SMNVEV (reference sequence). The CDR3 is 16 amino acids. The CDR3 bases are TGTGCCAGCAGTCTAACCAGAGGACAGGGAGTAAACGAGCAGTACTTC. This sequence encodes CASSLTRGQGVNEQYF.

The table lists this clonotype with many counts. The chain is built from TRBV7-2 and TRBJ1-4; 11 bases align to TRBD1. There are 14 residues in the CDR3. Per the germline V gene, CDR1 is SGHTA and CDR2 is FQGNSA. Trimming took 5 bases from V and 6 from J; bases not matched to a gene: 2. CDR3: CASSRDRGYEKLFF. The CDR3 DNA is TGTGCCAGCAGCAGGGACAGGGGGTATGAAAAACTGTTTTTT.

This clonotype turned up a few times. The gene calls are TRBV28 and TRBJ2-7, with a weak D call TRBD2 (5 bases). With 9 bases removed from V and 0 bases from J, the gap between germline ends came to 12 bases. The CDR3 contains 13 residues. Germline assignment: CDR1 MDHEN and CDR2 SYDVKM. The CDR3 DNA follows: TGTGCCAGTCGTTGGGGAGCCTCCTACGAGCAGTACTTC. Encoded protein: CASRWGASYEQYF.

This chain connects TRBV7-9 to TRBJ1-1; 8 bases are shared with TRBD1. This CDR3 is 13 amino acids long. Per germline, CDR1 SEHNR and CDR2 FQNEAQ (reference sequence). The J segment lost 3 bases and the V segment lost 4 bases, leaving 1 base of the junction unmatched. CDR3 residues: CASSSRGHTEAFF. In nucleotides, the CDR3 is TGTGCCAGCAGCTCCAGGGGGCACACTGAAGCTTTCTTT.

This clonotype was recorded a few times. This sequence joins TRBV4-1 and TRBJ1-2; the match to TRBD1 covers 11 bases. Germline assignment: CDR1 MGHRA and CDR2 YSYEKL. Trimming removed 1 base from V and 6 bases from J; junction bases left unmatched: 4. This CDR3 is built from 15 residues. DNA of the CDR3: TGCGCCAGCAGCCAAGGGACAGGGGGCGGTAATGGCTACACCTTC. The encoded protein is CASSQGTGGGNGYTF.

As to this clonotype: Because it lacks the conserved phenylalanine or tryptophan at the end, this CDR3 is likely a read error. This chain links TRBV12-3 or TRBV12-4 with TRBJ2-3, with 7 positions matching TRBD1. CDR3 length equals 14 residues. CDR3 sequence: CASSLGQGADMQYL. The CDR3 bases are TGTGCCAGCAGTTTAGGACAGGGCGCAGATATGCAGTATTTG.

This clonotype has just a few counts. This chain joins TRBV11-1 and TRBJ2-6; 7 bases are shared with TRBD1. CDR1 SGHAT and CDR2 FQDESV come from the germline V gene (reference sequence). The CDR3 is 21 amino acids. V was clipped by 5 bases and J by 1 base; unmatched bases: 20. Here the CDR3 reads CASSSLTNTGVGPSGANVLTF. Written as DNA, the CDR3 is TGTGCCAGCAGCAGCCTGACGAACACAGGGGTCGGGCCTTCTGGGGCCAACGTCCTGACTTTC.

V gene TRBV5-6 combines with J gene TRBJ2-7, with a tentative D call TRBD1 (5 bases). Trimming pared 1 base from V and 3 bases from J, leaving 8 bases between. CDR3 length: 13 amino acids. The V gene's germline CDR1 is SGHDT and CDR2 YYEEEE. In nucleotides, the CDR3 is TGTGCCAGCAGCTTGTGGGGCATCTACGAGCAGTACTTC. It translates to CASSLWGIYEQYF.

J is TRBJ1-5 and V is TRBV2, with 8 bases aligning to TRBD1. Per the germline V gene, CDR1 is SNHLY and CDR2 is FYNNEI. This CDR3 has 14 residues. The V segment lost 3 bases and the J segment 7 bases; nucleotides outside the gene matches: 5. The CDR3 loop is CASSDRGLNQPQHF. The CDR3 DNA reads as TGTGCCAGCAGTGACAGGGGGCTAAACCAGCCCCAGCATTTT.

This chain joins TRBV5-1 and TRBJ2-1; 14 bases line up with TRBD2. Trimming removed 4 bases from V and 4 bases from J; junction bases left unmatched: 13. This CDR3 region has 19 residues. Germline-derived CDR1 and CDR2 are SGHRS and YFSETQ. The CDR3 coding sequence is TGCGCCAGCAGCCTGGGGACTAGCGGGAGAGCCAAGGAATACAATGAGCAGTTCTTC. The encoded protein is CASSLGTSGRAKEYNEQFF.

The CDR3 reads CASSLGTSGYYNEQFF. The DNA for the CDR3 is TGTGCCAGCTCACTCGGGACTAGCGGGTACTACAATGAGCAGTTCTTC. This chain connects TRBV18 to TRBJ2-1, with TRBD2 matching over 12 bases. There are 16 residues in the CDR3. V was clipped by 4 bases and J by 3 bases; unmatched bases: 4. Germline V lookup: CDR1 KGHSH, CDR2 LQKENI.

V and J are TRBV6-6 and TRBJ1-5; D perhaps matches TRBD1 (6 bases). Trimming took off 11 bases at V and 7 bases at J, with 18 bases between the two ends. Germline V gives CDR1 MNHNY, CDR2 SVGAGI (reference sequence). The CDR3 length is 13 residues. The CDR3 DNA reads TGTGCCGTTAGTGGGGGGCGCGGACAGCCCCAGCATTTT. Amino acid sequence: CAVSGGRGQPQHF.

The V gene is TRBV14, the J gene TRBJ1-2; a possible D gene is TRBD1 (5 bases). Germline-derived CDR1 and CDR2 are SGHDN and FVKESK. The length of the CDR3 is 15 residues. Trimming removed 6 bases at V and 1 base at J, with 15 bases between. CDR3 sequence (DNA): TGTGCCAGCAGGCGGACCGGGACGGGTAACTATGGCTACACCTTC. As protein: CASRRTGTGNYGYTF.

This sequence joins TRBV29-1 and TRBJ2-7; 10 positions agree with TRBD1. The CDR3 runs 14 residues. The germline CDR1 and CDR2 sequences are SQVTM and ANQGSEA. With 7 bases clipped from V and 2 bases from J, the junction kept 8 bases outside the gene matches. This CDR3 is CSAAGTGATYEQYF. DNA of the CDR3: TGCAGCGCCGCCGGGACAGGGGCGACCTACGAGCAGTACTTC.

The rearrangement uses TRBV12-5 and TRBJ2-7; perhaps TRBD1 as D (6 bases). Per the germline V gene, CDR1 is LGHNT and CDR2 is FRNRAP. V was pared by 1 base and J by 1 base, with 8 bases between. This CDR3 is built from 14 residues. For the CDR3, the DNA is TGTGCTAGTGGTTTGGGGCAGGGGTCCTACGAGCAGTACTTC. Translated, it gives CASGLGQGSYEQYF.

The V gene is TRBV20-1, the J gene TRBJ2-5; a possible D gene is TRBD1 (5 bases). The last part of the DNA fits TRBJ2-7 better; the J call may be wrong. This CDR3 has 13 amino acids. Germline loops: CDR1 DFQATT, CDR2 SNEGSKA (reference sequence). The CDR3 nucleotides read TGCAGTGCCCACTTTCAGGGTTCCTACGAGCAGTACTTC. This sequence encodes CSAHFQGSYEQYF.

The V and J genes are TRBV5-4 and TRBJ2-4; TRBD1 aligns across 7 bases. Germline V gives CDR1 SGHNT, CDR2 YYREEE (reference sequence). The CDR3 is 16 amino acids. Unmatched junction bases numbered 7, after V lost 4 bases and J lost 0 bases. The CDR3 DNA reads TGTGCCAGCAGCCAGGGACAGTCACTAGCCAAAAACATTCAGTACTTC. Residues: CASSQGQSLAKNIQYF.

In DNA form, the CDR3 reads TGTGCCAGCAGCGGGCAATTTTGGGCTAGCGGGCCTTACAATGAGCAGTTCTTC. Encoded protein: CASSGQFWASGPYNEQFF. The rearrangement uses TRBV6-1 and TRBJ2-1, with 8 bases lining up with TRBD2. The CDR3 loop spans 18 amino acids. Germline V gene sequence: CDR1 MNHNS, CDR2 SASEGT. V lost 6 bases to trimming and J lost 4 bases; unmatched junction nucleotides: 17.

This clonotype showed up just a few times. This chain joins TRBV20-1 and TRBJ2-5; 10 positions match TRBD1. Germline CDR1 is DFQATT and CDR2 is SNEGSKA (reference sequence). J gave up 7 bases and V 4 bases, and 12 bases lay outside the gene matches. This CDR3 region has 15 residues. In nucleotides, the CDR3 is TGCAGTGCTACTAAGCCGGGACAGGGGCCGGGGACCCAGTACTTC. This gives the protein CSATKPGQGPGTQYF.

The genes are TRBV4-1 and TRBJ1-1; D may be TRBD1 (6 bases). Germline loops: CDR1 MGHRA, CDR2 YSYEKL. With 3 bases removed from V and 5 bases from J, the gap between germline ends came to 19 bases. The CDR3 length is 16 residues. The CDR3 nucleotides are TGCGCCAGCAGCCAGCACGTCGGGGGCCTAGGGACTGAAGCTTTCTTT. It specifies CASSQHVGGLGTEAFF.

This chain connects TRBV20-1 to TRBJ2-4; 9 nucleotides line up with TRBD1. The DNA end favors TRBJ2-7, so the J call may be wrong. The CDR3 runs 16 residues. CDR1 is DFQATT, CDR2 SNEGSKA, per germline (reference sequence). In DNA form, the CDR3 reads TGCAGTGCTAGAGATCTGAGCCCGGGACAGGGTTACGAGCAGTACTTC. It specifies CSARDLSPGQGYEQYF.